These T cell receptor beta chains were read from a single sample in a study of cytomegalovirus exposure and HLA in healthy donors. Using immunoSEQ multiplex PCR, the repertoire was profiled, and TCRdb retains in-frame clones only, with some absent. The data contain about 180,000 clones, less than 90% of them singletons. Sequencing input: PBMCs. Receptors were obtained from a young man in good health and CMV-seronegative. The CDR3 runs from the conserved cysteine through the conserved F or W. D genes are given only for firm matches. Clone size is not always given. Where it is, it says once, few, many or a class for expanded clones.

v_gene	abundance	d_gene	j_gene	CDR3nt	CDR3aa
TRBV7-2	once	-	TRBJ1-5	TGTGCCAGCAGCCTGACTATGGGAGGAGGTCAGCCCCAGCATTTT	CASSLTMGGGQPQHF
TRBV27	few	-	TRBJ2-1	TGTGCCAGCAGCACCGTACCGAAACAACACAATGAGCAGTTCTTC	CASSTVPKQHNEQFF
TRBV27	-	TRBD1	TRBJ1-6	TGTGCCAGCAGTTTCCAAGGACAGGGGGCCTCACCCCTCCACTTT	CASSFQGQGASPLHF
TRBV6-5	-	-	TRBJ2-2	TGTGCCAGCAGGCGGGACTGGAACACCGGGGAGCTGTTTTTT	CASRRDWNTGELFF
TRBV6-1	-	-	TRBJ2-7	TGTGCCAGCAGTGAAGCGGGCGTCTACGAGCAGTACTTC	CASSEAGVYEQYF
TRBV28	-	-	TRBJ2-1	TGTGCCAGCAGTTTAAGGGGTCGGGATGAGCAGTTCTTC	CASSLRGRDEQFF
TRBV4-1	-	-	TRBJ2-7	TGCGCCAGCAGCCAAGCAAACGGGGGGCCCTACGAGCAGTACTTC	CASSQANGGPYEQYF
TRBV2	-	-	TRBJ1-2	TGTGCCAGCAGTGAATTTTCGACAGGAGACTATGGCTACACCTTC	CASSEFSTGDYGYTF
TRBV5-1	few	-	TRBJ2-1	TGCGCCAGCAGCTTGGCCGCCGGGGGCTCCTACAATGAGCAGTTCTTC	CASSLAAGGSYNEQFF
TRBV7-2	-	TRBD2	TRBJ2-7	TGTGCCAGCAGCAGCAAAGCGGGAGCCCCCCGGTACGAGCAGTACTTC	CASSSKAGAPRYEQYF
TRBV10-3	-	-	TRBJ2-5	TGTGCCATGGCGGGGTTCGAGGAGGAGACCCAGTACTTC	CAMAGFEEETQYF
TRBV4-3	-	TRBD1	TRBJ1-2	TGCGCCAGCAGCCAGGACAGGTTTGGGTACTATGGCTACACCTTC	CASSQDRFGYYGYTF
TRBV7-3	-	TRBD2	TRBJ2-7	TGTGCCAGCAGCAGTTCCGGGACTAGCCCCTACGAGCAGTACTTC	CASSSSGTSPYEQYF
TRBV6-1	-	TRBD1	TRBJ2-7	TGTGCCAGCCGAGACAGGGGGGCTGGCTACGAGCAGTACTTC	CASRDRGAGYEQYF
TRBV5-1	-	-	TRBJ1-2	TGCGCCAGCAGCTTGGAGACAGTCGGTGGCTACACCTTC	CASSLETVGGYTF